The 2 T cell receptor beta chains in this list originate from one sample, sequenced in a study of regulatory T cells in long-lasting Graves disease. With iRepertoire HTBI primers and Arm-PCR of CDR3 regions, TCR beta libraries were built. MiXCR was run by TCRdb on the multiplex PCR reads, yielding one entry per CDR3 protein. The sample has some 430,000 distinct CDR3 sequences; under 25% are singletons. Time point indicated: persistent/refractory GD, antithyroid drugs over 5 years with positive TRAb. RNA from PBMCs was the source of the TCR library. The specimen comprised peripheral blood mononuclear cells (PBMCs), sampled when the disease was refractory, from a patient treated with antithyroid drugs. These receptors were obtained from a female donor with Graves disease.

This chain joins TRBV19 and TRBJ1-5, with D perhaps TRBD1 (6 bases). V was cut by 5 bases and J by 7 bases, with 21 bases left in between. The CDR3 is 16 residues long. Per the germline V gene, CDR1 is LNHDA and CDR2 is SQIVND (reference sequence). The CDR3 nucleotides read TGTGCCAGTAGTGCCTCGTGGACAGCCTTAGGACAGCCCCAGCATTTT. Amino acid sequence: CASSASWTALGQPQHF.

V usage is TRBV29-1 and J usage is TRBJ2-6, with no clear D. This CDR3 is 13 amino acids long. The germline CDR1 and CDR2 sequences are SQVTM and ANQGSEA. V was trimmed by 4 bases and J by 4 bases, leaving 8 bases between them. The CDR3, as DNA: TGCAGCGTTGGGGGTGGCGGGGCCAACGTCCTGACTTTC. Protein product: CSVGGGGANVLTF.